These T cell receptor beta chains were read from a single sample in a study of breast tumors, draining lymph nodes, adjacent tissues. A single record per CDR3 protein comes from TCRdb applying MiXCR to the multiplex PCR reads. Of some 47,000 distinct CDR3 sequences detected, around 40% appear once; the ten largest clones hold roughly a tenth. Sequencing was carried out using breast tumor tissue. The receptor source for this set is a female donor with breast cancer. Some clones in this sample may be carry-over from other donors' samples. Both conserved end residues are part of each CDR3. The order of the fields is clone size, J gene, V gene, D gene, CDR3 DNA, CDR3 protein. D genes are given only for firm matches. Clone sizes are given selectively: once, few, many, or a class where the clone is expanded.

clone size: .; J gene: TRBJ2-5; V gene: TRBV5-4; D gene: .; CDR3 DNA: TGTGCCACCCGCGGGGTACAGGCGGCTGAAGAGACCCAGTACTTC; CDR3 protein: CATRGVQAAEETQYF
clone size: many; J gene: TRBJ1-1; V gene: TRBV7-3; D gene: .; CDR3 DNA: TGTGCCAGCAGCCGGGGACAGAACACTGAAGCTTTCTTT; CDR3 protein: CASSRGQNTEAFF
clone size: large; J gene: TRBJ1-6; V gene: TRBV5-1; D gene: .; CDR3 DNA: TGCGCCAGCCCCGGGTGGTGTAATTCACCCCTCCACTTT; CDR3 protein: CASPGWCNSPLHF
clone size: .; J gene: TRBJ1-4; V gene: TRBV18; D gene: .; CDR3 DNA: TGTGCCAGCTCGCTGAATGAAAAACTGTTTTTT; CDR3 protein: CASSLNEKLFF
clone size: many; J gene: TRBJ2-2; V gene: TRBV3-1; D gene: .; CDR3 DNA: TGTGCCAGCAGCCAAGGAGGGCAAGGCGGGGAGCTGTTTTTT; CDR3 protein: CASSQGGQGGELFF
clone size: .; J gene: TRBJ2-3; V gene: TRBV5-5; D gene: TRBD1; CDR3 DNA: TGTGCCAGCAGCACAGGGGGCAGAGGAGGCACGGATACGCAGTATTTT; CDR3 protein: CASSTGGRGGTDTQYF
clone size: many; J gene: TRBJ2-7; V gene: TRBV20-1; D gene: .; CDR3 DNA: TGCAGTGCTACCAGTACAGGGACGGCGTCCTACGAGCAGTACTTC; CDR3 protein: CSATSTGTASYEQYF
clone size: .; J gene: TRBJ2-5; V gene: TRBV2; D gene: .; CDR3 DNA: TGTGCCAGCAGTGAAGCCGGGCGGGGCCAGTACTTC; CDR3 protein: CASSEAGRGQYF
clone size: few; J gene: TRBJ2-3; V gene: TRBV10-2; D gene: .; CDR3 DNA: TGCGCCGTTGGCCTCCAGGCTGTGAGCACAGATACGCAGTATTTT; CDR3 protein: CAVGLQAVSTDTQYF
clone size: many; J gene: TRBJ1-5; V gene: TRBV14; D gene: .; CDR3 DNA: TGTGCCAGCAGCCAATTTAGAGGGCAGCCCCAGCATTTT; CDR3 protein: CASSQFRGQPQHF
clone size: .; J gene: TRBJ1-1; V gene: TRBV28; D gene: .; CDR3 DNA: TGTGCCAGCGGTCCATCAACAGGGATCAGTTACACTGAAGCTTTCTTT; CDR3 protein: CASGPSTGISYTEAFF
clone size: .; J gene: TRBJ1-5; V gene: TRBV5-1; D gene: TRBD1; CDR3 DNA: TGCGCCAGCAGCTTGGGGACAGGGGGATTACAGCCCCAGCATTTT; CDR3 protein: CASSLGTGGLQPQHF
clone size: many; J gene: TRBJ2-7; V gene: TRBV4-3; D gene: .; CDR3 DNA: TGCGCCAGCAGCCAAGGTCTAACTGGCGAGCAGTACTTC; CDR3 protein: CASSQGLTGEQYF
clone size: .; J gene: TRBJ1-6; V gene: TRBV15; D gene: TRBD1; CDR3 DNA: TGTGCCACCAGCGAGGACAGGGGGCCGAATTCACCCCTCCACTTT; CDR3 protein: CATSEDRGPNSPLHF
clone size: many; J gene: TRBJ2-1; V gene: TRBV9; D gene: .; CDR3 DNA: TGTGCCAGCAGCGTAGGGGGGGCCGGTGAGCAGTTCTTC; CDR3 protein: CASSVGGAGEQFF